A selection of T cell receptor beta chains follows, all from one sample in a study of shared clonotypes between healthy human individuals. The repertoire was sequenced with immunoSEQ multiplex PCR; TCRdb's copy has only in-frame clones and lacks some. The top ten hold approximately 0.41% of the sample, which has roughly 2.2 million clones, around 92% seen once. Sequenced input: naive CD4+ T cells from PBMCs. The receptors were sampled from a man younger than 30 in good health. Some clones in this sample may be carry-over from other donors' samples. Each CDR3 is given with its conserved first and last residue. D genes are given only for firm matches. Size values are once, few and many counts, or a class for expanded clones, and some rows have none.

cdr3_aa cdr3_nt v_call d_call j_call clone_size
CASSRDRGGQPQHF TGTGCCAGCAGCCGAGACAGGGGTGGTCAGCCCCAGCATTTT TRBV5-4 TRBD1 TRBJ1-5 once
CASSPGALESTEAFF TGCGCCAGCAGCCCCGGGGCCCTCGAGAGCACTGAAGCTTTCTTT TRBV5-1 . TRBJ1-1 .
CASSSSSRDRSYEQYF TGTGCCAGCTCATCCTCGTCCAGAGACCGCTCCTACGAGCAGTACTTC TRBV18 . TRBJ2-7 .
CASRLAGAKGATGELFF TGTGCCAGCAGGCTAGCGGGAGCAAAGGGAGCCACCGGGGAGCTGTTTTTT TRBV6-8 TRBD2 TRBJ2-2 .
CASSLSGTGTYGYTF TGCGCCAGCAGCTTGTCAGGGACAGGGACCTATGGCTACACCTTC TRBV5-1 TRBD1 TRBJ1-2 .
CASSEALGQGIRSGELFF TGTGCCAGCAGTGAAGCGCTCGGGCAGGGCATTAGGTCCGGGGAGCTGTTTTTT TRBV6-1 . TRBJ2-2 .
CASSALPGQGGNQPQHF TGTGCCAGCAGCGCTCTTCCGGGACAGGGTGGCAATCAGCCCCAGCATTTT TRBV7-8 TRBD1 TRBJ1-5 .
CASSEPRGPGKGYGYTF TGTGCCAGCAGCGAACCACGGGGTCCGGGGAAAGGCTATGGCTACACCTTC TRBV5-6 . TRBJ1-2 .
CATTRGVDEQFF TGTGCCACAACCCGGGGGGTGGATGAGCAGTTCTTC TRBV6-5 TRBD2 TRBJ2-1 .
CASSLDRATDTQYF TGTGCCAGCAGCTTAGACAGGGCCACAGATACGCAGTATTTT TRBV7-3 TRBD1 TRBJ2-3 .
CASSPAGAGANVLTF TGTGCCAGCAGCCCCGCAGGGGCAGGGGCCAACGTCCTGACTTTC TRBV7-3 . TRBJ2-6 .
CASSSLLAESYNEQFF TGTGCCAGCAGCTCCCTTCTAGCGGAGTCCTACAATGAGCAGTTCTTC TRBV14 TRBD2 TRBJ2-1 once
CASSPGTLGEQFF TGTGCCAGCAGCCCCGGGACGCTGGGTGAGCAGTTCTTC TRBV6-6 . TRBJ2-1 once
CASSLGLAYENTGELFF TGTGCCAGCAGCTTAGGGCTAGCGTATGAGAACACCGGGGAGCTGTTTTTT TRBV7-9 . TRBJ2-2 once
CASSYGRPDTQYF TGTGCCAGCAGTTACGGACGCCCAGATACGCAGTATTTT TRBV6-5 . TRBJ2-3 once
CASRVSGGRGQPQHF TGTGCCAGCAGAGTATCAGGGGGACGGGGTCAGCCCCAGCATTTT TRBV28 TRBD1 TRBJ1-5 .
CASSFPPGTQYF TGCGCCAGCAGCTTCCCTCCGGGGACCCAGTACTTC TRBV5-1 . TRBJ2-5 once
CASSFGTRLYEQYF TGTGCCAGCAGTTTCGGGACCCGACTCTACGAGCAGTACTTC TRBV28 . TRBJ2-7 .
CASSFSGNTGELFF TGTGCCAGCAGTTTCTCAGGGAACACCGGGGAGCTGTTTTTT TRBV28 . TRBJ2-2 .
CASSLWAYYGYTF TGTGCCAGCAGCTTGTGGGCGTACTATGGCTACACCTTC TRBV5-6 . TRBJ1-2 .
CASSFDRPNYGYTF TGTGCCAGCAGTTTCGACAGACCTAACTATGGCTACACCTTC TRBV28 . TRBJ1-2 .
CASRSSGSSYNEQFF TGTGCCAGCAGGAGTAGCGGGAGCTCCTACAATGAGCAGTTCTTC TRBV6-6 TRBD2 TRBJ2-1 .
CSVTRLAGIGADTQYF TGCAGCGTCACTAGACTAGCGGGGATTGGAGCAGATACGCAGTATTTT TRBV29-1 TRBD2 TRBJ2-3 .
CASSLSTDTQYF TGCGCCAGCAGTCTTAGCACAGATACGCAGTATTTT TRBV5-1 . TRBJ2-3 .
CAWSERRGLNGYTF TGTGCCTGGAGTGAACGGAGGGGGCTCAATGGCTACACCTTC TRBV30 TRBD1 TRBJ1-2 .
CASSEVIRGDLYEQYF TGTGCCAGCAGTGAAGTCATCCGGGGCGATCTCTACGAGCAGTACTTC TRBV6-1 . TRBJ2-7 .
CASAPGQGLEKLFF TGTGCCAGTGCACCGGGACAGGGGCTTGAAAAACTGTTTTTT TRBV19 TRBD1 TRBJ1-4 .
CASSSRLAGDYNEQFF TGTGCCAGCAGTTCCCGGCTAGCGGGGGACTACAATGAGCAGTTCTTC TRBV28 TRBD2 TRBJ2-1 .
CASSEQAGAIYEQYF TGTGCCAGCAGTGAGCAAGCGGGAGCGATTTACGAGCAGTACTTC TRBV2 TRBD2 TRBJ2-7 .
CASSLRRTSGLNEQFF TGTGCCAGCAGCTTAAGGAGGACTAGCGGGCTCAATGAGCAGTTCTTC TRBV7-3 TRBD2 TRBJ2-1 .
CASSLGTGRNTEAFF TGCGCCAGCAGCTTAGGGACAGGCAGAAACACTGAAGCTTTCTTT TRBV5-1 TRBD1 TRBJ1-1 .
CATHPSGYNEQFF TGTGCCACCCATCCTAGCGGTTACAATGAGCAGTTCTTC TRBV6-5 TRBD2 TRBJ2-1 .
CASSSGTGSEKLFF TGTGCCAGCAGCTCTGGGACAGGGAGCGAAAAACTGTTTTTT TRBV5-4 TRBD1 TRBJ1-4 .
CASSLTGTADEAFF TGCGCCAGCAGCTTAACCGGAACCGCGGACGAAGCTTTCTTT TRBV5-1 . TRBJ1-1 .
CASTTGELGNTIYF TGTGCCAGCACCACAGGCGAGCTTGGAAACACCATATATTTT TRBV6-1 . TRBJ1-3 .
CASSLGGLPDEQFF TGCGCCAGCAGCTTGGGAGGACTACCCGATGAGCAGTTCTTC TRBV5-1 . TRBJ2-1 once